This T cell receptor beta chain was found in a study of T cells in Graves' hyperthyroidism and ophthalmopathy (dated by TCRdb to about 2019). For context, the study as a whole: Peripheral blood samples were taken at initial diagnosis, before any treatment was given. A discovery cohort of about 100 patients, roughly 45 with Graves' ophthalmopathy and roughly 59 with stable Graves' hyperthyroidism, was used to find distinguishing TCR V-J signatures. The roughly 100 discovery patients were randomly divided into training and test sets at a 7:3 ratio. The paper describes TCR Vbeta CDR3 sequencing of 135 peripheral blood samples, made up of 43 ophthalmopathy patients, approximately 76 hyperthyroidism patients and 17 progressor patients. Whether ophthalmopathy could be predicted prospectively was tested in an independent validation cohort made up of 18 to 20 hyperthyroidism patients plus 17 patients who later progressed to ophthalmopathy. In several Graves' hyperthyroidism patients, the study also compared T-cell repertoires from thyroid tissue with T-cell repertoires from blood. After sampling, hyperthyroidism patients received methimazole starting at 30 mg daily, and ophthalmopathy patients received high-dose intravenous methylprednisolone. Study-wide conclusions, independent of this receptor: No statistical method was used to set the sample size in advance, and investigators knew the group allocation. In validation, progression to ophthalmopathy was predicted by the model with roughly 71% sensitivity and around 75% specificity, a median of about 6 months before onset. Most expanded thyroid clonotypes (frequency above 0.001) were also found in blood, which suggests that blood repertoires may mirror thyroid immune responses. Ophthalmopathy was separated from stable hyperthyroidism by a 13 V-J signature model, with approximately 89% sensitivity and roughly 81% specificity obtained in cross-validation and 80%/75% obtained in testing.

This clonotype was detected a few times. The specificity of this receptor is unknown. Per-base qualities were not stored, and no clone one base away is much larger. Ophthalmopathy patients had moderately to severely active disease, with a Clinical Activity Score of 3 or more, a NOSPECS grade of 4 or more, and a disease duration of less than 3 months. Exclusion was applied to patients with uncontrolled infections, other autoimmune diseases, pregnancy or lactation. Clinical symptoms, serum thyroxine and TRAb, thyroid ultrasound, and orbital computed tomography formed the basis for the diagnoses. PBMCs were isolated from 7.5 to 10 ml of fresh peripheral blood by Ficoll-Paque density gradient centrifugation. Total RNA was extracted using Trizol reagent, and RNA quality was assessed on an Agilent 2100 Bioanalyzer. Per the germline V gene, MNHEY is the CDR1 and SVGEGT is the CDR2. The junction carries 13 bases between V and J, which are trimmed by 6 bases and 4 bases respectively. The CDR3 has 13 amino acids, counting the end cysteine and phenylalanine. Only the CDR3 part of the read is kept: 39 bases, read in frame from the first base.

TCR beta CDR3 regions were amplified from RNA transcripts. The TCR CDR3 was subjected to a first round of RT-PCR using the HTBI primer set and the Qiagen OneStep RT-PCR kit. Libraries were constructed in a second round of multiplex PCR, after which size selection and purification were performed. Paired-end sequencing of the libraries was performed with 100 bp reads on an Illumina HiSeq2000. As for the original processing: SOAPnuke was used to process the raw data, removing reads that contained adapters or uncalled bases, had a mean Phred below 15, or lacked an exact match to the constant primer or identifier. COPE v1.2.5 was used to merge high-quality paired reads, and clonotypes were defined as unique nucleotide sequences. Clonotypes were aligned to IMGT TRBV, TRBD and TRBJ reference segments using MiTCR v1.1. Analysis was restricted to V-J combinations with a frequency above 0.0001, which covered 98% to 99.2% of repertoires. A TCS score was defined as the ratio of F50 (clonal expansion) to E x V (chaos), with BLOSUM62-based TCRdist applied between CDR3 peptides within each V-J. Welch's t-statistics and random forest reduced roughly 530 V-J features to roughly 13, which were used in a naive Bayes classifier (R e1071). TCRdb took the public reads, trimmed them with fastp at Q25, ran MiXCR for clone calling and kept in-frame beta chains. Identical CDR3 proteins give one entry, which carries the most common genes and DNA. In this record, the V and J calls reflect TCRdb's handling and not the investigators' own analysis. Within this sample are about 640,000 distinct CDR3 sequences, with about a fifth of them counted one time only. 30% to 40% of the sample is in the top ten clones.

Sequenced sample: blood. The TCR comes from a man younger than 40 with Graves' ophthalmopathy. The rearranged segments are TRBV6-2 or TRBV6-3 and TRBJ2-7; the D gene is possibly TRBD2, with 6 bases matching. The nucleotides are TGTGCCAGCAGCTTCCGGAGCGGGTACGAGCAGTACTTC. The resulting protein is CASSFRSGYEQYF.